This T cell receptor beta chain was sequenced for a study of cytomegalovirus exposure and HLA in healthy donors. As for the study in general: Earlier results showed 117 million unique TCR beta sequences derived from about 179 million T cells.

Study-wide results and caveats: Earlier results showed most TCR beta V segments being productive about 90% or about 30% of the time.

For this clone: Its specificity is not known.

CDR1 is LNHDA and CDR2 is SQIVND in the germline V gene (reference sequence). This CDR3 comprises 13 residues. Deletions cut 6 bases from V and 6 bases from J, with 14 bases between. PCR involved 60 Vbeta and 13 Jbeta primers. Only in-frame clones appear in the TCRdb table, and some are missing; sequencing was by immunoSEQ multiplex PCR. The table includes roughly 150,000 clones, around 82% detected once. The rearrangement joins TRBV19 to TRBJ1-2; D is possibly TRBD1 (6 bases). The source of this sequence is a woman between 50 and 59 years old in good health and CMV-seropositive. Source material: PBMCs. The chain's CDR3 is CASRPTGTNGYTF. The DNA for the CDR3 is TGTGCCAGTAGGCCCACCGGGACAAATGGCTACACCTTC.